The rows below give T cell receptor beta chains drawn from one sample of a study of cytomegalovirus exposure and HLA in healthy donors. The assay was immunoSEQ multiplex PCR, and TCRdb's table has in-frame clones only and misses some. There are around 230,000 clones in the sample; roughly 84% occur only once, and roughly 0.26% lies in the top ten. Source material: PBMCs. The receptors come from a girl aged 2-10 years in good health and CMV-seronegative. The CDR3 runs from the conserved cysteine through the conserved F or W. A D gene is named only where the DNA matches it firmly.

D gene: TRBD2
V gene: TRBV5-4
J gene: TRBJ2-2
CDR3 protein: CASRTTRGGNTGELFF
CDR3 DNA: TGTGCCAGCAGGACAACGCGGGGGGGCAACACCGGGGAGCTGTTTTTT

D gene: TRBD2
V gene: TRBV5-3
J gene: TRBJ2-6
CDR3 protein: CARSPGGPGANVLTF
CDR3 DNA: TGTGCCAGAAGCCCGGGGGGGCCTGGGGCCAACGTCCTGACTTTC

D gene: TRBD1
V gene: TRBV6-5
J gene: TRBJ2-1
CDR3 protein: CASSSDRGTYNEQFF
CDR3 DNA: TGTGCCAGCAGTAGTGACAGGGGGACCTACAATGAGCAGTTCTTC

D gene: NA
V gene: TRBV6-7
J gene: TRBJ1-1
CDR3 protein: CASSYGGSEAFF
CDR3 DNA: TGTGCCAGCAGTTACGGGGGCAGCGAAGCTTTCTTT

D gene: TRBD2
V gene: TRBV7-2
J gene: TRBJ2-1
CDR3 protein: CASSLSGRAMNEQFF
CDR3 DNA: TGTGCCAGCAGCTTGAGTGGGAGGGCCATGAATGAGCAGTTCTTC

D gene: NA
V gene: TRBV6-6
J gene: TRBJ1-5
CDR3 protein: CASSQTVNQPQHF
CDR3 DNA: TGTGCCAGCAGCCAGACAGTTAATCAGCCCCAGCATTTT

D gene: TRBD2
V gene: TRBV7-8
J gene: TRBJ2-3
CDR3 protein: CASSLRLAGGDTQYF
CDR3 DNA: TGTGCCAGCAGCTTAAGACTAGCGGGGGGAGATACGCAGTATTTT

D gene: NA
V gene: TRBV7-6
J gene: TRBJ1-2
CDR3 protein: CASSPKSPGIDYGYTF
CDR3 DNA: TGTGCCAGCAGCCCAAAAAGTCCCGGGATCGACTATGGCTACACCTTC

D gene: TRBD2
V gene: TRBV7-3
J gene: TRBJ2-2
CDR3 protein: CATARGGPNTGELFF
CDR3 DNA: TGTGCCACCGCCCGCGGGGGACCCAACACCGGGGAGCTGTTTTTT

D gene: NA
V gene: TRBV30
J gene: TRBJ1-4
CDR3 protein: CAWSGGSNEKLFF
CDR3 DNA: TGTGCCTGGAGTGGAGGGTCTAATGAAAAACTGTTTTTT

D gene: NA
V gene: TRBV29-1
J gene: TRBJ2-7
CDR3 protein: CSVGSVGWYEQYF
CDR3 DNA: TGCAGCGTTGGGTCCGTGGGCTGGTACGAGCAGTACTTC

D gene: TRBD2
V gene: TRBV5-4
J gene: TRBJ2-5
CDR3 protein: CASSLGGRAVGEQYF
CDR3 DNA: TGTGCCAGCAGCTTGGGCGGGAGGGCAGTTGGGGAGCAGTACTTC

D gene: NA
V gene: TRBV7-9
J gene: TRBJ1-1
CDR3 protein: CASSTQAMNTEAFF
CDR3 DNA: TGTGCCAGCAGCACACAGGCTATGAACACTGAAGCTTTCTTT

D gene: TRBD1
V gene: TRBV5-1
J gene: TRBJ1-3
CDR3 protein: CASSDDRGGNTIYF
CDR3 DNA: TGCGCCAGCAGCGATGACAGGGGAGGAAACACCATATATTTT

D gene: NA
V gene: TRBV5-1
J gene: TRBJ2-3
CDR3 protein: CASSSPAGDTQYF
CDR3 DNA: TGCGCCAGCAGCTCACCAGCCGGGGATACGCAGTATTTT